Below, 23 T cell receptor beta chains from the same sample are listed, as sequenced in a study of blood T cell repertoires in COVID-19. The assay was immunoSEQ multiplex PCR, and TCRdb's table has in-frame clones only and misses some. This sample has 73,000 or so clones; 65% to 90% occur once, and the top ten carry around 5.6%. The sequencing sample was made of peripheral blood. The source is an older woman with acute or convalescent COVID-19.

The gene calls are TRBV7-6 and TRBJ2-5, with TRBD1 matching 8 bases. This CDR3 region has 13 residues. V dropped 1 base and J dropped 5; count of bases not matched to a gene: 0. The germline CDR1 and CDR2 sequences are SGHVS and FNYEAQ. This CDR3 is CASSLGTGETQYF. Here the CDR3 DNA reads TGTGCCAGCAGCTTAGGGACAGGGGAGACCCAGTACTTC.

In nucleotides, the CDR3 is TGTGCCTGGCCCTCCTCCTTAGAGCAGTACTTC. This encodes CAWPSSLEQYF. This sequence joins TRBV30 and TRBJ2-7; D not resolved. The CDR3 covers 11 residues. V was cut by 5 bases and J by 7 bases, with 12 bases left in between. Germline loops: CDR1 GTSNPN, CDR2 SVGIG (reference sequence).

With regard to this clone: Its ends do not fully match the called genes, so a read error is possible. The rearrangement links TRBV14 to TRBJ1-3; D gene ambiguous. Germline CDR1 SGHDN, CDR2 FVKESK. CDR3 length equals 16 residues. CDR3 DNA: TGTGCCAGCAGCCAAGATCTGCCGGGATCTGGGAACACCATATATTTT. This gives the protein CASSQDLPGSGNTIYF.

This chain connects TRBV12-5 to TRBJ2-3; 7 bases are a match to TRBD1. V lost 2 bases and J lost 4; bases outside the gene matches: 12. This CDR3 spans 17 amino acids. Germline V gives CDR1 LGHNT, CDR2 FRNRAP. CDR3 loop: CASGLTKGTAIPDTQYF. The CDR3 DNA follows: TGTGCTAGTGGTTTGACCAAAGGGACAGCAATCCCAGATACGCAGTATTTT. Based on the CDR3 plus reference TRBV12-5 and TRBJ2-3, the full variable domain is DARVTQTPRHKVTEMGQEVTMRCQPILGHNTVFWYRQTMMQGLELLAYFRNRAPLDDSGMPKDRFSAEMPDATLATLKIQPSEPRDSAVYFCASGLTKGTAIPDTQYFGPGTRLTVL.

V gene TRBV2 combines with J gene TRBJ2-3; D might be TRBD1 (6 bases). Germline loops: CDR1 SNHLY, CDR2 FYNNEI. The V end was cut by 8 bases, the J end by 4 bases, with 16 bases between. This CDR3 contains 14 residues. The CDR3 DNA sequence: TGTGCCAGCCGACAGGCTCCTAGGGCAGATACGCAGTATTTT. It yields the protein CASRQAPRADTQYF.

The chain has TRBV5-4 and TRBJ1-1, with TRBD1 matching over 7 bases. Losses at the gene ends were 0 bases for V and 1 base for J; bases not matched to a gene: 6. The CDR3 consists of 16 residues. Per germline, CDR1 SGHNT and CDR2 YYREEE (reference sequence). The CDR3 here is CASSLARQGGNTEAFF. The CDR3 nucleotides read TGTGCCAGCAGCTTGGCCCGGCAGGGGGGGAACACTGAAGCTTTCTTT.

Here the CDR3 reads CASSLSAGGKLFF. Here the CDR3 DNA reads TGTGCCAGCAGCTTAAGCGCAGGGGGAAAACTGTTTTTT. This chain joins TRBV7-2 and TRBJ1-4; 7 nucleotides agree with TRBD1. Germline values: CDR1 SGHTA, CDR2 FQGNSA. The CDR3 covers 13 residues. Germline trimming cut 2 bases from V and 10 bases from J; bases unmatched to any gene: 4.

The V call is TRBV18, the J call TRBJ2-2, with a tentative D call TRBD1 (6 bases). In germline, CDR1 is KGHSH, CDR2 LQKENI. CDR3 size: 15 residues. Trimming took 3 bases from V and 1 from J, leaving 9 bases between them. The CDR3 protein is CASSPEDRNTGELFF. The CDR3 DNA reads TGTGCCAGCTCACCCGAGGACAGGAACACCGGGGAGCTGTTTTTT.

The table lists this clone with a few counts. The rearrangement joins TRBV19 to TRBJ1-5; TRBD1 aligns across 9 bases. With 6 bases clipped from V and 6 bases from J, the junction kept 9 bases outside the gene matches. Germline CDR1 reads LNHDA; CDR2 reads SQIVND (reference sequence). This CDR3 contains 15 residues. This CDR3 reads CASSRGQGLFQPQHF. The CDR3 DNA sequence: TGTGCCAGTAGCAGGGGACAGGGACTTTTTCAGCCCCAGCATTTT.

The chain joins TRBV14 to TRBJ1-1, with 9 positions matching TRBD1. The CDR3 contains 15 residues. Per the germline V gene, CDR1 is SGHDN and CDR2 is FVKESK. J gave up 7 bases and V 2 bases, and 8 bases lay outside the gene matches. The CDR3 DNA reads as TGTGCCAGCAGCCAACAGCCCAGGACAGGGGTTGAAGCTTTCTTT. It codes for CASSQQPRTGVEAFF.

This sequence joins TRBV6-1 and TRBJ1-1; no reliable D call. Germline CDR1 reads MNHNS; CDR2 reads SASEGT. The CDR3 is 12 amino acids. Trimming shortened V by 2 bases and J by 9 bases, and 10 bases separated the two germline ends. The CDR3 DNA reads TGTGCCAGCAGTGAACGGGAAGGGAAAGCTTTCTTT. Protein product: CASSEREGKAFF.

For the CDR3, the DNA is TGTGCCAGCAGCACCCTAGCGGGGGGACTAGAGACCCAGTACTTC. It translates to CASSTLAGGLETQYF. The chain recombines TRBV7-2 with TRBJ2-5, with TRBD2 matching over 11 bases. The CDR3 runs to 15 residues. In germline, CDR1 is SGHTA, CDR2 FQGNSA. The ends lost 5 bases at V and 4 bases at J; junction bases unmatched: 6. Supplemented by reference TRBV7-2 and TRBJ2-5, the full variable domain reads GAGVSQSPSNKVTEKGKDVELRCDPISGHTALYWYRQSLGQGLEFLIYFQGNSAPDKSGLPSDRFSAERTGGSVSTLTIQRTQQEDSAVYLCASSTLAGGLETQYFGPGTRLLVL.

The chain has TRBV12-5 and TRBJ1-5, with 8 bases fitting TRBD1. The CDR3 is 16 residues long. Germline V gene lookup returns CDR1 LGHNT and CDR2 FRNRAP. Losses at the gene ends were 3 bases for V and 2 bases for J; bases not matched to a gene: 6. CDR3 coding DNA: TGTGCTAGTGGTTTTGACAGGGGATATGGCAATCAGCCCCAGCATTTT. Protein product: CASGFDRGYGNQPQHF.

This sequence joins TRBV5-4 and TRBJ2-1; 8 bases are shared with TRBD1. V was clipped by 4 bases and J by 2 bases; unmatched bases: 5. CDR3 size: 15 residues. The germline V gene encodes CDR1 SGHNT and CDR2 YYREEE (reference sequence). CDR3 loop: CASSPDRGPYNEQFF. Written as DNA, the CDR3 is TGTGCCAGCAGCCCCGACAGGGGTCCCTACAATGAGCAGTTCTTC.

Turning to this clone: A junction end diverges from the germline sequence, so it may reflect a read error. The chain combines TRBV29-1 with TRBJ1-3; D is possibly TRBD1 (5 bases). CDR3 length: 14 amino acids. The germline gives CDR1 SQVTM, CDR2 ANQGSEA. The CDR3 coding sequence is TGCAGCGTAGAAGGACAAAGCTCTGGAAACACCATATATTTT. It codes for CSVEGQSSGNTIYF. The complete variable domain, with remaining parts taken from reference TRBV29-1 and TRBJ1-3, reads SAVISQKPSRDICQRGTSLTIQCQVDSQVTMMFWYRQQPGQSLTLIATANQGSEATYESGFVIDKFPISRPNLTFSTLTVSNMSPEDSSIYLCSVEGQSSGNTIYFGEGSWLTVV.

This chain connects TRBV29-1 to TRBJ1-1; 10 bases are a match to TRBD1. From germline, CDR1 is SQVTM and CDR2 ANQGSEA. With V trimmed by 7 bases and J by 4 bases, 9 bases remained unmatched. The CDR3 extends over 14 amino acids. CDR3 region: CSALTGGVGTEAFF. The CDR3 DNA is TGCAGCGCCCTGACAGGGGGCGTTGGCACTGAAGCTTTCTTT.

The rearrangement links TRBV7-3 to TRBJ2-1; 7 bases fit TRBD1. The CDR3 contains 15 residues. V lost 4 bases to trimming and J lost 8 bases; unmatched junction nucleotides: 11. Germline CDR1 reads SGHTA; CDR2 reads FQGTGA. CDR3 in amino acids: CASSSSLGQSHEQFF. Here the CDR3 DNA reads TGTGCCAGCAGCTCCTCTTTGGGACAGTCCCATGAGCAGTTCTTC. The full variable domain, in which reference TRBV7-3 and TRBJ2-1 provide the parts outside the CDR3, is GAGVSQTPSNKVTEKGKYVELRCDPISGHTALYWYRQSLGQGPEFLIYFQGTGAADDSGLPNDRFFAVRPEGSVSTLKIQRTERGDSAVYLCASSSSLGQSHEQFFGPGTRLTVL.

This clone was observed many times. V gene TRBV3-1 (or the pseudogene TRBV3-2) combines with J gene TRBJ1-4, with 8 positions matching TRBD1. Germline CDR1 and CDR2: LGHDT and YNNKEL (reference sequence). After removal of 3 bases from V and 4 bases from J, the junction contained 4 bases not matched to a gene. The CDR3 has 15 amino acids. The CDR3: CASSQTGALNEKLFF. In nucleotides, the CDR3 is TGTGCCAGCAGCCAGACAGGGGCCCTTAATGAAAAACTGTTTTTT.

The genes are TRBV2 and TRBJ1-2, with 8 nucleotides matching TRBD1. The V gene's germline CDR1 is SNHLY and CDR2 FYNNEI. J gave up 4 bases and V 6 bases, and 7 bases lay outside the gene matches. This CDR3 has 14 amino acids. Here the CDR3 reads CASSSGQGLYGYTF. In DNA, the CDR3 is TGTGCCAGCAGCTCCGGACAGGGCCTCTATGGCTACACCTTC.

The rearrangement uses TRBV6-1 and TRBJ1-3; D call uncertain. This CDR3 is 16 amino acids long. CDR1 MNHNS and CDR2 SASEGT come from the germline V gene. Deletions cut 2 bases from V and 0 bases from J, with 11 bases between. The CDR3 loop reads CASSERSGTSGNTIYF. The CDR3 nucleotides read TGTGCCAGCAGTGAAAGGTCAGGAACCTCTGGAAACACCATATATTTT.

The chain employs TRBV29-1 and TRBJ1-1; 11 bases fit TRBD1. The CDR3 extends over 14 amino acids. The junction had 9 bases not matched to a gene; V was cut back by 6 bases and J by 6 bases. CDR1 and CDR2 (germline): SQVTM, ANQGSEA. The CDR3 sequence is CSVDTDRGPAEAFF. The CDR3 DNA sequence: TGCAGCGTGGATACGGACAGGGGGCCCGCTGAAGCTTTCTTT.

V usage is TRBV6-5 and J usage is TRBJ1-2; tentative D call: TRBD1 (5 bases). Trimming took off 7 bases at V and 5 bases at J, with 8 bases between the two ends. Per the germline V gene, CDR1 is MNHEY and CDR2 is SVGAGI. CDR3 length equals 11 residues. The CDR3 coding sequence is TGTGCCAGCACCGACAGATATGGCTACACCTTC. This sequence encodes CASTDRYGYTF.

This chain joins TRBV18 and TRBJ1-4; no clear D. CDR1 is KGHSH and CDR2 is LQKENI in the germline V gene. There are 15 residues in the CDR3. The germline V and J ends were trimmed by 6 bases and 0 bases, with 11 bases remaining between them. CDR3 nucleotide sequence: TGTGCCAGCTCCCCGTTCCCCGCAACTAATGAAAAACTGTTTTTT. This gives the protein CASSPFPATNEKLFF.